These T cell receptor beta chains were read from a single sample in a study of glioma-infiltrating T cells after dendritic cell vaccination. The repertoire was sequenced with immunoSEQ multiplex PCR; TCRdb's copy has only in-frame clones and lacks some. The sample holds about 73,000 clones, roughly 80% seen once. Sequences were derived from blood, sampled before dendritic cell vaccination. Every receptor here comes from a human donor with glioblastoma. Each CDR3 is given with its conserved first and last residue.

V	J	CDR3
TRBV11-2	TRBJ1-1	CASSQTRGRAEAFF
TRBV18	TRBJ1-1	CASSPPQGASNTEAFF
TRBV29-1	TRBJ2-5	CSVDGVTSGGQTQYF
TRBV30	TRBJ2-1	CAWSGSGKDQQFF
TRBV6-5	TRBJ1-4	CASSPRDRVEKLFF
TRBV6-1	TRBJ2-7	CASADNSYEQYF
TRBV7-3	TRBJ1-1	CASSPVGANTEAFF
TRBV9	TRBJ1-3	CASSVGGRAGNTIYF
TRBV7-9	TRBJ2-5	CASSPGQGVETQYF
TRBV6-6	TRBJ1-5	CASSYGRSQPQHF
TRBV7-2	TRBJ2-1	CASRGATTAYNEQFF
TRBV4-1	TRBJ1-2	CASSQADYGYTF
TRBV2	TRBJ2-5	CASSEGSQRQETQYF
TRBV28	TRBJ1-5	CASSVPQGMNQPQHF
TRBV5-1	TRBJ2-3	CASSLEGSGGSDTQYF